The sequence of this TCR beta chain was determined in a study of blood T cell repertoires in COVID-19. V gave up 4 bases and J gave up 6 bases, with 12 bases separating them. This CDR3 has 14 residues. Germline lookup yields CDR1 SEHNR and CDR2 FQNEAQ (reference sequence). The repertoire was sequenced with immunoSEQ multiplex PCR; TCRdb's copy has only in-frame clones and lacks some. There are about 400,000 clones in the sample; more than 85% occur only once, and around 4.5% lies in the top ten. The genes are TRBV7-9 and TRBJ2-2, with D possibly matching TRBD2 (5 bases). The TCR comes from a woman between 25 and 40 years old with acute or convalescent COVID-19. The specimen sequenced was peripheral blood. The CDR3 nucleotides are TGTGCCAGCAGCTCGGGGTACGCAGCCGGGGAGCTGTTTTTT. Its translation: CASSSGYAAGELFF.